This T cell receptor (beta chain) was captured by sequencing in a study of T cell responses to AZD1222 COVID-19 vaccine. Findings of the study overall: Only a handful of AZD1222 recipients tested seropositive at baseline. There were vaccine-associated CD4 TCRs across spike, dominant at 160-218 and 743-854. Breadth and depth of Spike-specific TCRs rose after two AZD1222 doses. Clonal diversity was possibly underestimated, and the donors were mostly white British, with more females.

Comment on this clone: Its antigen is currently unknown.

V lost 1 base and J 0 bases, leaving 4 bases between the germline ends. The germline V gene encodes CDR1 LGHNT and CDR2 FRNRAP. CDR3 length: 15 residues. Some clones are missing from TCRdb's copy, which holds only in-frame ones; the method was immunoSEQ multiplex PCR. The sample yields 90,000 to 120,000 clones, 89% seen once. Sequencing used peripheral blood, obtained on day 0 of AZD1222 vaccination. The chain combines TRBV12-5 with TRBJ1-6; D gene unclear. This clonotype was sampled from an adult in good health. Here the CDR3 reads CASGLDSSYNSPLHF. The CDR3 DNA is TGTGCTAGTGGTTTGGATAGCTCCTATAATTCACCCCTCCACTTT. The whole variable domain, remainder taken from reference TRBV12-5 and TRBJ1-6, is DARVTQTPRHKVTEMGQEVTMRCQPILGHNTVFWYRQTMMQGLELLAYFRNRAPLDDSGMPKDRFSAEMPDATLATLKIQPSEPRDSAVYFCASGLDSSYNSPLHFGNGTRLTVT.